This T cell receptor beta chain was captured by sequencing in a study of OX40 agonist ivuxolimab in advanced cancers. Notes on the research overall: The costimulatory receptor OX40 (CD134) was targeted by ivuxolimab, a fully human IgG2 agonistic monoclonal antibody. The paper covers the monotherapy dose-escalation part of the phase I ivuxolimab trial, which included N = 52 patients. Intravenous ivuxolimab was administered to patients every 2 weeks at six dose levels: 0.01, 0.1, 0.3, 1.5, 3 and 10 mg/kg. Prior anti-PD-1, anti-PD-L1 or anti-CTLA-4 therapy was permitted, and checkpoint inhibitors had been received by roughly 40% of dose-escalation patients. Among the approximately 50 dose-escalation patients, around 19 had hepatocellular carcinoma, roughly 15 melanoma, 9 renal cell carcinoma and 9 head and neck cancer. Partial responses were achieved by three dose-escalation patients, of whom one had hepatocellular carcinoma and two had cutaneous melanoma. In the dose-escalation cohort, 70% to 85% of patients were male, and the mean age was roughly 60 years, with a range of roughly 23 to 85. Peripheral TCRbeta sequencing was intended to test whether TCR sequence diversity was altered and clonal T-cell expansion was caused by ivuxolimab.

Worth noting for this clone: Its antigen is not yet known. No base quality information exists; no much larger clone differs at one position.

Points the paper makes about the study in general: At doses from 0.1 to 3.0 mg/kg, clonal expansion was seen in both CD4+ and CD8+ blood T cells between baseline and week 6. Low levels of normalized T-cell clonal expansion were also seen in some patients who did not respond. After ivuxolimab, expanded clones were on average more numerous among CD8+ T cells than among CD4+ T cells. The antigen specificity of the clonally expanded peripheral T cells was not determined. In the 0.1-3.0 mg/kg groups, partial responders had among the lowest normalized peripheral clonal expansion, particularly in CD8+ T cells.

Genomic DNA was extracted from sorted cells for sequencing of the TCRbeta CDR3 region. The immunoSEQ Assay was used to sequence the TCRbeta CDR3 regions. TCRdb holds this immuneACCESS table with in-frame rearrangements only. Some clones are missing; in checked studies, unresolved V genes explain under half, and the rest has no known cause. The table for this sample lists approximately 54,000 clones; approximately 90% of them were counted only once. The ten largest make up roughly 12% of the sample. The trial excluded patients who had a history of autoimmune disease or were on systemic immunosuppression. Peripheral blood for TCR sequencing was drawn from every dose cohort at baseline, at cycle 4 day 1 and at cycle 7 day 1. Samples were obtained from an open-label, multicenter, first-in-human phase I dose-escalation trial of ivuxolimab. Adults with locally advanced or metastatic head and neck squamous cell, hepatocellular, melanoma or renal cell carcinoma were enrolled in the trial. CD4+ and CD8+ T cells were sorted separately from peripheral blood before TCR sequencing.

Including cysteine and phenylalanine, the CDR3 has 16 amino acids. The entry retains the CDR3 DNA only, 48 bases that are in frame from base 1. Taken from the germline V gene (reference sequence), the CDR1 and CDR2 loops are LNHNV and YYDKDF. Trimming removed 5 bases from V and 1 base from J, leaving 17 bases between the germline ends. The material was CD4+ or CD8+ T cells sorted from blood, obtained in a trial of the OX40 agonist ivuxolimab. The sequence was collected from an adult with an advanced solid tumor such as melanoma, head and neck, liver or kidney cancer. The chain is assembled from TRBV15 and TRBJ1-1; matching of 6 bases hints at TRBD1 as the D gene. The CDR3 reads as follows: CATSQDSLWRNTEAFF. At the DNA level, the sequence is TGTGCCACCAGCCAGGACAGTTTATGGAGGAACACTGAAGCTTTCTTT.